These 24 T cell receptor beta chains share one sample of origin, sequenced in a study of T cell changes during pregnancy in multiple sclerosis. The assay was immunoSEQ multiplex PCR, and TCRdb's table has in-frame clones only and misses some. The sample holds 40,000 or so clones, 93% seen once. The sample was CD8+ T cells from peripheral blood mononuclear cells, taken in the third trimester of pregnancy. The source of these receptors is a female donor with multiple sclerosis, enrolled in a pregnancy study.

The V call is TRBV30, the J call TRBJ2-1; TRBD1 agrees at 7 bases. The CDR3 loop spans 14 amino acids. Per the germline V gene, CDR1 is GTSNPN and CDR2 is SVGIG (reference sequence). V was clipped by 5 bases and J by 6 bases; unmatched bases: 10. CDR3 in amino acids: CAWSDRVSGNEQFF. The CDR3 DNA follows: TGTGCCTGGTCTGACAGGGTCTCGGGCAATGAGCAGTTCTTC.

V usage is TRBV15 and J usage is TRBJ2-3; 8 positions match TRBD2. V was pared by 1 base and J by 3 bases, with 3 bases of the junction left unmatched. The CDR3 is made up of 15 amino acids. Germline CDR1 LNHNV, CDR2 YYDKDF (reference sequence). The CDR3 region is CATSRVRGGTDTQYF. The CDR3 DNA reads as TGTGCCACCAGCAGAGTCCGGGGGGGAACAGATACGCAGTATTTT. Full variable domain (remainder filled in from reference TRBV15 and TRBJ2-3): DAMVIQNPRYQVTQFGKPVTLSCSQTLNHNVMYWYQQKSSQAPKLLFHYYDKDFNNEADTPDNFQSRRPNTSFCFLDIRSPGLGDTAMYLCATSRVRGGTDTQYFGPGTRLTVL.

This sequence joins TRBV4-1 and TRBJ2-1; D is perhaps TRBD2 (6 bases). V shed 4 bases and J shed 0 bases, with 7 bases lying between them. This CDR3 is built from 14 residues. The germline CDR1 and CDR2 sequences are MGHRA and YSYEKL. The CDR3 sequence: CASSLGSSYNEQFF. In DNA form, the CDR3 reads TGCGCCAGCAGCCTCGGGAGCTCCTACAATGAGCAGTTCTTC.

The rearrangement links TRBV19 to TRBJ1-1; no clear D gene. Trimming shortened V by 1 base and J by 3 bases, and 3 bases separated the two germline ends. Germline CDR1 and CDR2: LNHDA and SQIVND (reference sequence). The CDR3 totals 12 residues. CDR3 DNA: TGTGCCAGTAGTATAGCGGACACTGAAGCTTTCTTT. This translates into CASSIADTEAFF.

The rearrangement links TRBV10-3 to TRBJ2-7; tentatively, D is TRBD2 (6 bases). This CDR3 has 13 residues. V was cut by 2 bases and J by 4 bases, with 9 bases left in between. Germline CDR1 ENHRY, CDR2 SYGVKD. The CDR3 DNA sequence: TGTGCCATCAGTGAGGGGACTGAGTACGAGCAGTACTTC. This encodes CAISEGTEYEQYF.

The chain joins TRBV6-4 to TRBJ2-1, with TRBD2 matching 11 bases. V lost 0 bases and J lost 2; bases outside the gene matches: 3. Germline V gives CDR1 MRHNA, CDR2 SNTAGT. The CDR3 sequence is 17 residues long. CDR3 DNA: TGTGCCAGCAGTGACTCTAGCGGGGGGGCCCCCTACAATGAGCAGTTCTTC. It is translated as CASSDSSGGAPYNEQFF.

V and J are TRBV7-3 and TRBJ2-3; D call uncertain. Germline V gives CDR1 SGHTA, CDR2 FQGTGA. Trimming cost V 5 bases and J 7 bases, with 13 bases left between them. The CDR3 spans 13 residues. The CDR3 DNA sequence: TGTGCCAGCAGCCCCAGACTCACTAATACGCAGTATTTT. Residues: CASSPRLTNTQYF.

The rearrangement links TRBV5-5 to TRBJ2-1; D might be TRBD1 (6 bases). CDR1 and CDR2 from the germline V gene are SGHKS and YYEKEE (reference sequence). The CDR3 is 15 residues long. V lost 3 bases to trimming and J lost 10 bases, with 20 bases between them. This chain's CDR3 is CASSWASDRAREQFF. DNA for the CDR3: TGTGCCAGCAGCTGGGCATCGGACAGAGCCCGGGAGCAGTTCTTC.

The CDR3 DNA sequence: TGCAGCGCCCGGGACAGGGGCTACGAGCAGTACTTC. Translated, it gives CSARDRGYEQYF. The V gene is TRBV29-1, the J gene TRBJ2-7, with 10 bases identical to TRBD1. CDR1 and CDR2 (germline): SQVTM, ANQGSEA. V lost 7 bases, J lost 3 bases, and 3 bases stayed unmatched. The CDR3 consists of 12 residues.

CDR3 DNA sequence: TGTGCCAGTAGTATTTCGGGGGCTGGGGCCAACGTCCTGACTTTC. Its protein product is CASSISGAGANVLTF. The chain joins TRBV19 to TRBJ2-6, with TRBD2 as a possible D gene (6 bases). The CDR3 contains 15 residues. V gave up 3 bases and J gave up 2 bases, with 8 bases separating them. In germline, CDR1 is LNHDA, CDR2 SQIVND (reference sequence).

V is TRBV19 and J is TRBJ1-5; maybe TRBD1 (5 bases). The V gene's germline CDR1 is LNHDA and CDR2 SQIVND (reference sequence). V was shortened by 2 bases and J by 5 bases, with 13 bases between the two germline ends. CDR3 length equals 15 residues. CDR3 sequence reads: CASSIPGEGDQPQHF. The CDR3 DNA reads as TGTGCCAGTAGTATACCGGGGGAAGGTGATCAGCCCCAGCATTTT.

The V call is TRBV18, the J call TRBJ2-7, with TRBD1 matching 8 bases. Trimming took 1 base from V and 3 from J; bases not matched to a gene: 5. In germline, CDR1 is KGHSH, CDR2 LQKENI. The CDR3 spans 15 residues. The CDR3 DNA is TGTGCCAGCTCACCACTAACGACAGGGGACTACGAGCAGTACTTC. Translating gives CASSPLTTGDYEQYF.

This clone was seen only once. CDR3 bases: TGTGCTAGTGGTTTGAGTTCGGCTAACTATGGCTACACCTTC. Encoded protein: CASGLSSANYGYTF. This sequence joins TRBV12-5 and TRBJ1-2; no reliable D call. V dropped 2 bases and J dropped 0 bases, with 7 bases sitting between them. CDR1 and CDR2 (germline): LGHNT, FRNRAP. The CDR3 consists of 14 residues.

This clone was counted once. The chain employs TRBV6-5 and TRBJ1-4, with D unclear. Trimming pared 7 bases from V and 3 bases from J, leaving 15 bases between. CDR3 length: 15 amino acids. The germline V gene encodes CDR1 MNHEY and CDR2 SVGAGI. CDR3 sequence: CASNTQRTSNEKLFF. The CDR3 DNA sequence: TGTGCCAGCAACACCCAGCGGACCTCTAATGAAAAACTGTTTTTT.

CDR3 DNA: TGTGCCAGCAGTCCACGGGAAGCGGCGAACCGCAACTATGGCTACACCTTC. Amino acids: CASSPREAANRNYGYTF. The V call is TRBV2, the J call TRBJ1-2, with unresolved D. V gave up 5 bases and J gave up 2 bases, with 21 bases separating them. Germline CDR1 and CDR2: SNHLY and FYNNEI. CDR3 length equals 17 residues.

The J gene is TRBJ1-2, the V gene TRBV6-5, with D maybe TRBD1 (5 bases). The V and J ends lost 2 bases and 4 bases respectively, with 17 bases between them. Germline V gene data show CDR1 as MNHEY and CDR2 as SVGAGI. The length of the CDR3 is 16 residues. In DNA form, the CDR3 reads TGTGCCAGCAGTTACGGAACACAGGCTTCTGGCTATGGCTACACCTTC. It is translated as CASSYGTQASGYGYTF.

The chain employs TRBV27 and TRBJ1-5, with D tentatively TRBD1 (6 bases). Germline V gene lookup returns CDR1 MNHEY and CDR2 SMNVEV (reference sequence). The CDR3 runs to 13 residues. Trimming took 4 bases from V and 6 from J, leaving 10 bases between them. The DNA of the CDR3 is TGTGCCAGCAGTTGGGGGGGCACTCAGCCCCAGCATTTT. Its protein product is CASSWGGTQPQHF.

CDR3: CASSEAYRVRSNQPQHF. The CDR3 nucleotides read TGTGCCAGCAGTGAAGCATACAGGGTCAGGAGCAATCAGCCCCAGCATTTT. This chain joins TRBV2 and TRBJ1-5; D perhaps matches TRBD1 (6 bases). V was trimmed by 0 bases and J by 1 base, leaving 13 bases between them. CDR3 length: 17 amino acids. Germline assignment: CDR1 SNHLY and CDR2 FYNNEI.

The chain links TRBV2 to TRBJ1-1, with a weak D call TRBD1 (6 bases). This CDR3 is 13 amino acids long. Germline CDR1 reads SNHLY; CDR2 reads FYNNEI. The V gene lost 8 bases and the J gene lost 0 bases, with 10 bases spanning the gap. The CDR3 here is CASGRDMNTEAFF. CDR3 DNA sequence: TGTGCCAGCGGCCGGGACATGAACACTGAAGCTTTCTTT.

This clone was found a few times. The chain recombines TRBV30 with TRBJ1-1, with D hard to call. CDR3 length: 11 residues. CDR1 is GTSNPN, CDR2 SVGIG, per germline (reference sequence). Between the trimmed V and J ends, which lost 4 bases and 4 bases, there was a span of 7 bases. CDR3 nucleotide sequence: TGTGCCTGGACAGATATCACTGAAGCTTTCTTT. Its translation: CAWTDITEAFF. The entire variable domain, with the rest obtained from reference TRBV30 and TRBJ1-1, is as follows: SQTIHQWPATLVQPVGSPLSLECTVEGTSNPNLYWYRQAAGRGLQLLFYSVGIGQISSEVPQNLSASRPQDRQFILSSKKLLLSDSGFYLCAWTDITEAFFGQGTRLTVV.

This clone showed up just once. This chain links TRBV7-9 with TRBJ1-1; D unclear. The length of the CDR3 is 12 residues. Between the trimmed V and J ends, which lost 1 base and 6 bases, there was a span of 6 bases. The germline CDR1 and CDR2 sequences are SEHNR and FQNEAQ (reference sequence). The CDR3 spells CASSLGSAEAFF. The CDR3 DNA sequence: TGTGCCAGCAGCTTAGGGTCAGCTGAAGCTTTCTTT.

This chain connects TRBV12-5 to TRBJ1-1; the D gene is possibly TRBD1 (5 bases). The V end was cut by 7 bases, the J end by 8 bases, with 14 bases between. Germline V CDR1 and CDR2: LGHNT, FRNRAP. This CDR3 region has 12 residues. The CDR3 is CASASGLTEAFF. CDR3 bases: TGTGCTAGTGCGTCAGGGCTCACCGAAGCTTTCTTT.

By share of the sample, this clone is medium-sized (0.01 to 0.1%). V and J are TRBV4-1 and TRBJ1-1; a possible D gene is TRBD1 (6 bases). CDR3 size: 14 residues. Germline values: CDR1 MGHRA, CDR2 YSYEKL. Trimming took 3 bases from V and 4 from J, leaving 12 bases between them. This CDR3 reads CASSHYDRTTEAFF. In DNA, the CDR3 is TGCGCCAGCAGCCATTATGACAGGACCACTGAAGCTTTCTTT.

The V gene is TRBV6-4, the J gene TRBJ2-1; 8 nucleotides align to TRBD1. The V gene's germline CDR1 is MRHNA and CDR2 SNTAGT. V shed 2 bases, J shed 3 bases, and the junction held 0 bases outside the gene matches. The CDR3 totals 14 residues. Here the CDR3 DNA reads TGTGCCAGCAGTGACGGACAGGGCTACAATGAGCAGTTCTTC. Translated: CASSDGQGYNEQFF.